The 23 T cell receptor beta chains in this list originate from one sample, sequenced in a study of blood T cell repertoires in COVID-19. Assay used: immunoSEQ multiplex PCR; TCRdb lists only in-frame clones, some missing. There are around 190,000 clones in the sample; approximately 80% occur only once, and about 7% lies in the top ten. Sequenced material: peripheral blood. The receptors come from a human donor in a cohort sampled during active COVID-19.

V is TRBV18 and J is TRBJ2-5; 7 bases fit TRBD1. Germline lookup yields CDR1 KGHSH and CDR2 LQKENI. CDR3 size: 13 residues. V lost 3 bases to trimming and J lost 5 bases; unmatched junction nucleotides: 3. The CDR3 loop reads CASSPLGGETQYF. The CDR3 nucleotides are TGTGCCAGCTCACCCCTAGGGGGCGAGACCCAGTACTTC. The full variable domain, completed using reference TRBV18 and TRBJ2-5, is NAGVMQNPRHLVRRRGQEARLRCSPMKGHSHVYWYRQLPEEGLKFMVYLQKENIIDESGMPKERFSAEFPKEGPSILRIQQVVRGDSAAYFCASSPLGGETQYFGPGTRLLVL.

The genes are TRBV12-3 or TRBV12-4 and TRBJ1-5; a weak D match, TRBD1 (5 bases). The V gene lost 6 bases and the J gene lost 7 bases, with 10 bases spanning the gap. The CDR3 is 12 amino acids. The CDR3 reads CASRFRGQPQHF. For the CDR3, the DNA is TGTGCCAGCAGGTTTCGGGGGCAGCCCCAGCATTTT.

The V call is TRBV13, the J call TRBJ2-1, with 9 nucleotides matching TRBD1. CDR1 is PRHDT and CDR2 is FYEKMQ in the germline V gene (reference sequence). The CDR3 has 13 amino acids. Trimming cost V 9 bases and J 3 bases; bases outside gene matches: 3. The CDR3 spells CASGTGIYNEQFF. CDR3 coding DNA: TGTGCCAGTGGGACAGGGATCTACAATGAGCAGTTCTTC.

The chain combines TRBV5-1 with TRBJ1-6; 11 bases map to TRBD1. V was pared by 0 bases and J by 9 bases, with 8 bases of the junction left unmatched. Germline CDR1 and CDR2: SGHRS and YFSETQ. CDR3 length: 17 residues. This chain's CDR3 is CASSLVGQGARPSPLHF. CDR3 bases: TGCGCCAGCAGCTTGGTTGGACAGGGGGCGCGTCCTTCACCCCTCCACTTT.

This chain joins TRBV5-4 and TRBJ2-5; D gene ambiguous. Germline V lookup: CDR1 SGHNT, CDR2 YYREEE (reference sequence). The CDR3 is 12 amino acids. The V and J ends lost 0 bases and 4 bases respectively, with 4 bases between them. CDR3 sequence: CASSLGAETQYF. CDR3 DNA: TGTGCCAGCAGCTTGGGCGCAGAGACCCAGTACTTC.

This clone was recorded only once. This chain joins TRBV5-1 and TRBJ1-5; perhaps TRBD1 as D (5 bases). Trimming shortened V by 7 bases and J by 1 base, and 15 bases separated the two germline ends. CDR3 length: 15 residues. CDR1 and CDR2 (germline): SGHRS, YFSETQ. The CDR3: CASAAGGGSNQPQHF. Written as DNA, the CDR3 is TGCGCCAGCGCGGCTGGGGGGGGAAGCAATCAGCCCCAGCATTTT.

The rearrangement joins TRBV6-6 to TRBJ2-2; D is perhaps TRBD2 (5 bases). Germline V gives CDR1 MNHNY, CDR2 SVGAGI (reference sequence). The V gene lost 6 bases and the J gene lost 4 bases, with 15 bases spanning the gap. The CDR3 consists of 15 residues. The CDR3 nucleotides are TGTGCCAGCAGCCCAACGACCGGACTCACCGGGGAGCTGTTTTTT. Translation: CASSPTTGLTGELFF.

This clone appeared once. The chain combines TRBV5-1 with TRBJ2-1; TRBD2 aligns across 11 bases. The CDR3 extends over 16 amino acids. Germline V gene sequence: CDR1 SGHRS, CDR2 YFSETQ. After removal of 0 bases from V and 5 bases from J, the junction contained 4 bases not matched to a gene. CDR3 nucleotides: TGCGCCAGCAGCTTGGCACTAGCGGGAGAGAACAATGAGCAGTTCTTC. Its protein is CASSLALAGENNEQFF.

The chain joins TRBV19 to TRBJ2-3, with 14 bases fitting TRBD2. The CDR3 spans 16 residues. Trimming cost V 6 bases and J 5 bases; bases outside gene matches: 7. Germline lookup yields CDR1 LNHDA and CDR2 SQIVND (reference sequence). The CDR3 reads CASSRLAGGLVDTQYF. DNA for the CDR3: TGTGCCAGTAGCCGACTAGCGGGGGGGCTGGTAGATACGCAGTATTTT.

The chain has TRBV27 and TRBJ2-7; 8 positions agree with TRBD1. Trimming took 5 bases from V and 0 from J; bases not matched to a gene: 6. The CDR3 extends over 15 amino acids. CDR1 is MNHEY and CDR2 is SMNVEV in the germline V gene (reference sequence). The CDR3 nucleotides are TGTGCCAGCAGTCATGGGACAGGAAGCTCCTACGAGCAGTACTTC. This gives the protein CASSHGTGSSYEQYF.

V is TRBV30 and J is TRBJ1-5; 9 bases align to TRBD1. CDR1 is GTSNPN, CDR2 SVGIG, per germline (reference sequence). This CDR3 spans 14 amino acids. The ends lost 5 bases at V and 9 bases at J; junction bases unmatched: 11. The CDR3 region has the DNA TGTGCCTGGGGGCCGGGACAGGGTCTTCGGCCCCAGCATTTT. The encoded protein is CAWGPGQGLRPQHF.

The chain uses TRBV27 and TRBJ2-5; 9 bases agree with TRBD2. V lost 2 bases to trimming and J lost 5 bases; unmatched junction nucleotides: 9. The CDR3 sequence is 16 residues long. Germline-derived CDR1 and CDR2 are MNHEY and SMNVEV (reference sequence). The CDR3 is CASSLGASGVWETQYF. The CDR3 nucleotides are TGTGCCAGCAGTTTAGGGGCTAGCGGGGTGTGGGAGACCCAGTACTTC.

This chain connects TRBV14 to TRBJ2-7; D possibly corresponds to TRBD1 (6 bases). Trimming cost V 2 bases and J 6 bases, with 17 bases left between them. The CDR3 is 15 amino acids. Germline V gene lookup returns CDR1 SGHDN and CDR2 FVKESK. CDR3 sequence: CASSQLVGASREQYF. The CDR3 DNA is TGTGCCAGCAGCCAACTGGTGGGGGCCAGCCGCGAGCAGTACTTC.

The CDR3 region has the DNA TGTGCCAGCAGCTTAACAGGACGATACAATCAGCCCCAGCATTTT. It is translated as CASSLTGRYNQPQHF. This rearrangement joins TRBV11-2 to TRBJ1-5; tentatively, D is TRBD1 (5 bases). CDR3 length: 15 residues. V lost 2 bases and J lost 3, with 11 bases in between. Germline V gives CDR1 SGHAT, CDR2 FQNNGV.

The rearrangement uses TRBV9 and TRBJ1-1, with 10 bases that match TRBD1. CDR1 and CDR2 (germline): SGDLS, YYNGEE. The V segment lost 3 bases and the J segment 0 bases; nucleotides outside the gene matches: 8. This CDR3 contains 17 residues. CDR3 amino acids: CASSAGTGVRLNTEAFF. The CDR3, as DNA: TGTGCCAGCAGCGCTGGGACAGGGGTTCGTTTGAACACTGAAGCTTTCTTT.

The chain employs TRBV5-1 and TRBJ2-6, with a tentative D call TRBD1 (6 bases). The germline V and J ends were trimmed by 4 bases and 0 bases, with 20 bases remaining between them. CDR1 is SGHRS and CDR2 is YFSETQ in the germline V gene. This CDR3 is 19 amino acids long. The CDR3 protein is CASSTQQGRGLSGANVLTF. DNA of the CDR3: TGCGCCAGCAGCACCCAACAGGGAAGGGGCCTCTCTGGGGCCAACGTCCTGACTTTC.

The V call is TRBV5-5, the J call TRBJ1-2; no definite D call. V gave up 1 base and J gave up 3 bases, with 13 bases separating them. Germline CDR1 reads SGHKS; CDR2 reads YYEKEE (reference sequence). The CDR3 sequence is 15 residues long. CDR3 sequence reads: CASSLIGRLDYGYTF. CDR3 DNA sequence: TGTGCCAGCAGCTTGATTGGCAGGTTGGACTATGGCTACACCTTC.

The genes are TRBV19 and TRBJ2-3; D not certain. V lost 11 bases, J lost 4 bases, and 13 bases lay in between. The CDR3 runs to 12 residues. Germline CDR1 reads LNHDA; CDR2 reads SQIVND (reference sequence). As DNA, the CDR3 is TGTGCCCCCAGAGAGGATCCAGATACGCAGTATTTT. Encoded protein: CAPREDPDTQYF.

The chain combines TRBV2 with TRBJ2-5; D call uncertain. With 4 bases removed from V and 4 bases from J, the gap between germline ends came to 4 bases. This CDR3 is 11 amino acids long. The germline gives CDR1 SNHLY, CDR2 FYNNEI. CDR3 region: CASSAIETQYF. The CDR3 nucleotides are TGTGCCAGCAGTGCCATAGAGACCCAGTACTTC.

The chain recombines TRBV6-5 with TRBJ2-7; tentative D call: TRBD1 (6 bases). This CDR3 has 15 residues. Germline CDR1 is MNHEY and CDR2 is SVGAGI. The V end lost 0 bases, the J end lost 5 bases, and 14 bases lay between the germline ends. CDR3 DNA sequence: TGTGCCAGCAGTTACTCGGGGGCGCAACCGAACGAGCAGTACTTC. It translates to CASSYSGAQPNEQYF.

The V gene is TRBV6-2 or TRBV6-3, the J gene TRBJ1-6; D is ambiguous. Germline V lookup: CDR1 MNHEY, CDR2 SVGEGT. V gave up 5 bases and J gave up 6 bases, with 8 bases separating them. The CDR3 has 13 residues. CDR3 DNA sequence: TGTGCCAGCAGTCAGGATATTAATTCACCCCTCCACTTT. Amino acids: CASSQDINSPLHF.

This chain connects TRBV3-1 (or the pseudogene TRBV3-2) to TRBJ1-2; possibly TRBD1 for D (6 bases). The ends were cut back, 6 bases at V and 6 bases at J, with 17 bases in the middle. The germline CDR1 and CDR2 sequences are LGHDT and YNNKEL (reference sequence). CDR3 length: 14 residues. The CDR3 here is CASSRLTGWDGYTF. The CDR3 nucleotides are TGTGCCAGCAGTCGTTTGACAGGTTGGGATGGCTACACCTTC.

V is TRBV3-1 (or the pseudogene TRBV3-2) and J is TRBJ2-7; the D gene is possibly TRBD1 (6 bases). V was shortened by 1 base and J by 3 bases, with 13 bases between the two germline ends. The CDR3 is 15 amino acids. Germline values: CDR1 LGHDT, CDR2 YNNKEL (reference sequence). The CDR3 sequence: CASSQGPGRGYEQYF. In nucleotides, the CDR3 is TGTGCCAGCAGCCAAGGGCCGGGCAGGGGCTACGAGCAGTACTTC.